This T cell receptor beta chain was sequenced for a study of T cell repertoires in cytomegalovirus infection. From the reads, TCRdb called clonotypes with MiXCR, one entry per CDR3 protein. The sample carries around 630,000 distinct CDR3 sequences, approximately 25% recorded once. This clonotype was recorded a few times. The V gene's germline CDR1 is SGHTA and CDR2 FQGTGA. The CDR3 is made up of 19 amino acids. V lost 5 bases to trimming and J lost 1 base; unmatched junction nucleotides: 15. The source of this sequence is a human donor in good health (CMV status not recorded). Some clones in this sample may be carry-over from other donors' samples. The rearrangement joins TRBV7-3 to TRBJ2-3, with 10 bases lining up with TRBD2. Sequences were obtained from CD8+ T cells from PBMCs. CDR3 nucleotide sequence: TGTGCCAGCAGCCTCAGCGGGGGGGATTCACTAGGAGGCACAGATACGCAGTATTTT. The encoded protein is CASSLSGGDSLGGTDTQYF. The whole variable domain, filled in from reference TRBV7-3 and TRBJ2-3, reads GAGVSQTPSNKVTEKGKYVELRCDPISGHTALYWYRQSLGQGPEFLIYFQGTGAADDSGLPNDRFFAVRPEGSVSTLKIQRTERGDSAVYLCASSLSGGDSLGGTDTQYFGPGTRLTVL.